The 20 T cell receptor beta chains reported below all come from one sample, sequenced in a study of T cell changes during pregnancy in multiple sclerosis. Libraries were prepared by immunoSEQ multiplex PCR; TCRdb keeps only in-frame clonotypes and omits some of them. The sample records approximately 34,000 clones, approximately 94% being singletons. The material sequenced was CD4+ T cells from peripheral blood mononuclear cells, taken in the second trimester of pregnancy. Source of these receptors: a female donor with multiple sclerosis, enrolled in a pregnancy study.

The chain carries TRBV4-1 and TRBJ2-7, with D maybe TRBD1 (6 bases). V was clipped by 8 bases and J by 5 bases, with 16 bases between them. Germline CDR1 and CDR2: MGHRA and YSYEKL. The CDR3 length is 13 residues. CDR3 sequence reads: CASGPTGFHEQYF. DNA of the CDR3: TGCGCCAGCGGTCCTACAGGGTTTCACGAGCAGTACTTC.

The rearrangement joins TRBV7-8 to TRBJ2-4; 7 bases fit TRBD2. The ends lost 5 bases at V and 8 bases at J; junction bases unmatched: 6. CDR3 length: 13 amino acids. Germline V lookup: CDR1 SGHVS, CDR2 FQNEAQ. The DNA for the CDR3 is TGTGCCAGCAGCCGGGAGGAAGCGGACATTCAGTACTTC. Translation gives CASSREEADIQYF.

V and J are TRBV27 and TRBJ2-7, with unresolved D. CDR3 length equals 13 residues. V lost 5 bases and J lost 6, with 14 bases in between. Looked up from germline, CDR1 is MNHEY and CDR2 is SMNVEV (reference sequence). The CDR3 nucleotides are TGTGCCAGCAGTCCTTTGACTCCCCTCGAGCAGTACTTC. This translates into CASSPLTPLEQYF.

This chain links TRBV27 with TRBJ1-2; 10 nucleotides line up with TRBD1. Trimming at V came to 5 bases and at J to 8 bases, leaving 8 bases not matched to a gene. This CDR3 spans 14 amino acids. In germline, CDR1 is MNHEY, CDR2 SMNVEV (reference sequence). The CDR3 nucleotides read TGTGCCAGCAGTCAGACAGGGGGCGCTGGGGGCTACACCTTC. As protein: CASSQTGGAGGYTF.

V gene TRBV6-1 combines with J gene TRBJ1-2, with a tentative D call TRBD1 (6 bases). V was clipped by 1 base and J by 4 bases, with 10 bases between them. This CDR3 has 14 amino acids. Germline assignment: CDR1 MNHNS and CDR2 SASEGT. The CDR3 DNA is TGTGCCAGCAGTGAAGGGGGGGGCGGCTATGGCTACACCTTC. This sequence encodes CASSEGGGGYGYTF.

The chain links TRBV11-2 to TRBJ1-4, with D perhaps matching TRBD1 (5 bases). This CDR3 contains 15 residues. Germline V lookup: CDR1 SGHAT, CDR2 FQNNGV. V lost 7 bases and J lost 1, with 13 bases in between. The CDR3 here is CASKGPGITNEKLFF. In DNA form, the CDR3 reads TGTGCCAGCAAGGGTCCAGGGATAACTAATGAAAAACTGTTTTTT.

The genes are TRBV6-4 and TRBJ1-1; 7 bases fit TRBD1. CDR3 size: 19 residues. CDR1 is MRHNA, CDR2 SNTAGT, per germline. The trim removed 3 bases at V and 1 base at J, leaving 17 bases unmatched. CDR3 loop: CASSEGAGQLPQGNTEAFF. The CDR3 bases are TGTGCCAGCAGTGAGGGGGCGGGACAGCTCCCCCAAGGGAACACTGAAGCTTTCTTT.

This clone was found once. The rearrangement links TRBV18 to TRBJ1-1; no firm D call. V was pared by 4 bases and J by 1 base, with 10 bases between. Germline V gene data show CDR1 as KGHSH and CDR2 as LQKENI. The length of the CDR3 is 14 residues. The CDR3 DNA sequence: TGTGCCAGCTCACAAACCGCGGGGAACACTGAAGCTTTCTTT. Residues: CASSQTAGNTEAFF.

In this sample, this clone turned up once. The V call is TRBV6-5, the J call TRBJ2-2; D may be TRBD1 (7 bases). The germline V gene has CDR1 MNHEY and CDR2 SVGAGI. CDR3 length: 15 amino acids. The ends were cut back, 4 bases at V and 4 bases at J, with 13 bases in the middle. The CDR3 coding sequence is TGTGCCAGCAGTTCTCGACAGGGACTCACCGGGGAGCTGTTTTTT. Amino acid sequence: CASSSRQGLTGELFF.

The genes are TRBV30 and TRBJ2-1; TRBD1 agrees at 9 bases. The CDR3 consists of 14 residues. Germline CDR1 is GTSNPN and CDR2 is SVGIG (reference sequence). Trimming took 4 bases from V and 4 from J; bases not matched to a gene: 5. The CDR3 loop reads CAWNTGTGYNEQFF. The CDR3 DNA sequence: TGTGCCTGGAATACCGGGACAGGGTACAATGAGCAGTTCTTC.

This chain uses TRBV4-1 with TRBJ2-3, with a possible D match to TRBD1 (6 bases). The V gene lost 0 bases and the J gene lost 3 bases, with 10 bases spanning the gap. The germline V gene has CDR1 MGHRA and CDR2 YSYEKL. This CDR3 comprises 15 residues. The CDR3 nucleotides read TGCGCCAGCAGCCAAGAAGGGGGAAAGACAGATACGCAGTATTTT. Its protein product is CASSQEGGKTDTQYF.

The rearrangement joins TRBV19 to TRBJ1-5; 9 bases agree with TRBD1. Germline CDR1 LNHDA, CDR2 SQIVND (reference sequence). The CDR3 loop spans 16 amino acids. Trimming cost V 6 bases and J 6 bases; bases outside gene matches: 12. This CDR3 is CASSDRGALAGQPQHF. CDR3 DNA: TGTGCCAGTAGCGACAGGGGGGCTTTGGCGGGTCAGCCCCAGCATTTT.

The chain employs TRBV2 and TRBJ2-3; 9 nucleotides match TRBD1. CDR1 is SNHLY, CDR2 FYNNEI, per germline. CDR3 length: 14 residues. Trimming cost V 7 bases and J 2 bases; bases outside gene matches: 4. The CDR3 DNA is TGTGCCAGCATACAGGGGGCGCACACAGATACGCAGTATTTT. Residues: CASIQGAHTDTQYF.

This clone was recorded once. The chain links TRBV2 to TRBJ2-1; 16 bases agree with TRBD2. This CDR3 has 18 residues. The trim removed 6 bases at V and 6 bases at J, leaving 11 bases unmatched. Germline assignment: CDR1 SNHLY and CDR2 FYNNEI. CDR3 coding DNA: TGTGCCAGCAGCCTGGCCGGGACTAGCGGGAGGGCCGTCAATGAGCAGTTCTTC. It specifies CASSLAGTSGRAVNEQFF. Looking up the rest from reference TRBV2 and TRBJ2-1 gives the full variable domain: EPEVTQTPSHQVTQMGQEVILRCVPISNHLYFYWYRQILGQKVEFLVSFYNNEISEKSEIFDDQFSVERPDGSNFTLKIRSTKLEDSAMYFCASSLAGTSGRAVNEQFFGPGTRLTVL.

The chain recombines TRBV27 with TRBJ1-2; 7 positions agree with TRBD1. Germline V lookup: CDR1 MNHEY, CDR2 SMNVEV (reference sequence). The CDR3 extends over 15 amino acids. V shed 6 bases, J shed 4 bases, and the junction held 11 bases outside the gene matches. The CDR3 nucleotides are TGTGCCAGCAGACGGACAGGCGTCGCGGGCTATGGCTACACCTTC. Protein product: CASRRTGVAGYGYTF.

The chain links TRBV4-1 to TRBJ2-3, with 11 bases identical to TRBD2. Germline V gene sequence: CDR1 MGHRA, CDR2 YSYEKL. V was pared by 11 bases and J by 7 bases, with 14 bases of the junction left unmatched. The CDR3 spans 15 residues. CDR3 DNA sequence: TGCGCCGTTGCGGAGGTAGCGGGAGGGCCAAATACGCAGTATTTT. As protein: CAVAEVAGGPNTQYF.

The J gene is TRBJ2-1, the V gene TRBV7-6; 10 nucleotides align to TRBD2. The germline gives CDR1 SGHVS, CDR2 FNYEAQ. This CDR3 is built from 15 residues. V was pared by 5 bases and J by 5 bases, with 6 bases of the junction left unmatched. Here the CDR3 reads CASSGPGLANNEQFF. DNA for the CDR3: TGTGCCAGCAGCGGACCGGGACTAGCGAACAATGAGCAGTTCTTC.

The chain carries TRBV5-1 and TRBJ2-5; a weak D match, TRBD2 (6 bases). The CDR3 consists of 14 residues. V shed 0 bases and J shed 1 base, with 7 bases lying between them. CDR1 and CDR2 from the germline V gene are SGHRS and YFSETQ. In DNA, the CDR3 is TGCGCCAGCAGCTTGGGCGGGGCCCAAGAGACCCAGTACTTC. This codes for CASSLGGAQETQYF.

The rearrangement uses TRBV19 and TRBJ2-7, with 7 positions matching TRBD1. J lost 0 bases, V lost 5 bases, and 1 base had no gene match. From germline, CDR1 is LNHDA and CDR2 SQIVND (reference sequence). The CDR3 runs to 13 residues. In DNA, the CDR3 is TGTGCCAGTAGTCGGACAGGCTCCTACGAGCAGTACTTC. Its translation is CASSRTGSYEQYF.

This clone has just one count. The CDR3 DNA reads TGCGCCAGCAGTGACCTAGCGGGAGTACCGAACACCGGGGAGCTGTTTTTT. As protein: CASSDLAGVPNTGELFF. The V call is TRBV10-1, the J call TRBJ2-2, with 10 bases lining up with TRBD2. Germline lookup yields CDR1 WNHNN and CDR2 SYGVQD (reference sequence). The V and J ends lost 3 bases and 0 bases, in that order; junction bases with no gene match: 4. The CDR3 sequence is 17 residues long.